The 9 T cell receptor beta chains listed next were all sequenced from one sample in a study of cytomegalovirus exposure and HLA in healthy donors. Both 60 Vbeta primers and 13 Jbeta primers went into the PCR. The method was immunoSEQ multiplex PCR; TCRdb's version includes in-frame clones alone and lacks a portion of them. The sample holds about 130,000 clones, roughly 85% seen once. Specimen: PBMCs. The receptors were gathered from a man aged 18 to 30 in good health and CMV-seropositive.

The chain recombines TRBV29-1 with TRBJ2-1; 16 nucleotides align to TRBD2. This CDR3 is built from 17 residues. With V trimmed by 7 bases and J by 3 bases, 9 bases remained unmatched. Germline CDR1 SQVTM, CDR2 ANQGSEA. The CDR3 is CSAEGTSGGVVYNEQFF. The CDR3 region has the DNA TGCAGCGCCGAGGGGACTAGCGGGGGGGTGGTCTACAATGAGCAGTTCTTC.

V is TRBV10-1 and J is TRBJ1-2; 9 positions match TRBD1. Losses at the gene ends were 6 bases for V and 0 bases for J; bases not matched to a gene: 5. CDR1 is WNHNN, CDR2 SYGVQD, per germline (reference sequence). This CDR3 spans 15 amino acids. Here the CDR3 DNA reads TGCGCCAGCAGCTCCGGACAGGGGCCTAACTATGGCTACACCTTC. Protein product: CASSSGQGPNYGYTF.

The genes are TRBV21-1 and TRBJ1-5. TRBV21-1 has pseudogene status. The CDR3 is 14 amino acids. The CDR3, as DNA: TGTGCCAGCAGCCAAGGGAGAAGCAATCAGCCCCAGCATTTT. Translated, it gives CASSQGRSNQPQHF.

The V gene is TRBV13, the J gene TRBJ2-7; D is unclear. Germline CDR1 PRHDT, CDR2 FYEKMQ (reference sequence). This CDR3 comprises 13 residues. The V end lost 0 bases, the J end lost 2 bases, and 5 bases lay between the germline ends. Here the CDR3 DNA reads TGTGCCAGCAGCTTAGGACTTACCTACGAGCAGTACTTC. Amino acids: CASSLGLTYEQYF.

Only a few counts were recorded for this clone. The J gene is TRBJ2-1, the V gene TRBV5-4, with 8 bases aligning to TRBD2. The CDR3 runs 15 residues. The V gene's germline CDR1 is SGHNT and CDR2 YYREEE (reference sequence). J gave up 7 bases and V 4 bases, and 10 bases lay outside the gene matches. The DNA for the CDR3 is TGTGCCAGCAGCCGATCCGGGACTAGTTGGAATGAGCAGTTCTTC. Protein sequence: CASSRSGTSWNEQFF.

Written as DNA, the CDR3 is TGTGCCAGCAGCTACATCGGGACAGGGTTGAACACTGAAGCTTTCTTT. It is translated as CASSYIGTGLNTEAFF. This sequence joins TRBV11-2 and TRBJ1-1; 9 nucleotides line up with TRBD1. The CDR3 loop spans 16 amino acids. Trimming cost V 4 bases and J 0 bases; bases outside gene matches: 6. The germline V gene encodes CDR1 SGHAT and CDR2 FQNNGV. Supplemented by reference TRBV11-2 and TRBJ1-1, the full variable domain reads EAGVAQSPRYKIIEKRQSVAFWCNPISGHATLYWYQQILGQGPKLLIQFQNNGVVDDSQLPKDRFSAERLKGVDSTLKIQPAKLEDSAVYLCASSYIGTGLNTEAFFGQGTRLTVV.

The V call is TRBV30, the J call TRBJ2-1; 7 positions agree with TRBD2. The CDR3 sequence is 15 residues long. V gave up 5 bases and J gave up 2 bases; unmatched junction bases: 9. Germline V gene data show CDR1 as GTSNPN and CDR2 as SVGIG (reference sequence). CDR3 loop: CAWGRSGKAYNEQFF. CDR3 bases: TGTGCCTGGGGTCGAAGCGGGAAGGCCTACAATGAGCAGTTCTTC.

DNA for the CDR3: TGTGCCAGCAGCAACCACAGGGGTATAAACTATGGCTACACCTTC. It specifies CASSNHRGINYGYTF. The chain carries TRBV21-1 and TRBJ1-2; the D segment call TRBD1 is taken from the table without a DNA check. TRBV21-1 is flagged as a pseudogene. This CDR3 spans 15 amino acids.

The chain carries TRBV18 and TRBJ2-7; D perhaps matches TRBD1 (5 bases). V dropped 1 base and J dropped 3 bases, with 10 bases sitting between them. Germline V gene sequence: CDR1 KGHSH, CDR2 LQKENI. This CDR3 contains 14 residues. The CDR3 here is CASSPQGFSYEQYF. The CDR3 region has the DNA TGTGCCAGCTCACCACAGGGGTTTAGCTACGAGCAGTACTTC.